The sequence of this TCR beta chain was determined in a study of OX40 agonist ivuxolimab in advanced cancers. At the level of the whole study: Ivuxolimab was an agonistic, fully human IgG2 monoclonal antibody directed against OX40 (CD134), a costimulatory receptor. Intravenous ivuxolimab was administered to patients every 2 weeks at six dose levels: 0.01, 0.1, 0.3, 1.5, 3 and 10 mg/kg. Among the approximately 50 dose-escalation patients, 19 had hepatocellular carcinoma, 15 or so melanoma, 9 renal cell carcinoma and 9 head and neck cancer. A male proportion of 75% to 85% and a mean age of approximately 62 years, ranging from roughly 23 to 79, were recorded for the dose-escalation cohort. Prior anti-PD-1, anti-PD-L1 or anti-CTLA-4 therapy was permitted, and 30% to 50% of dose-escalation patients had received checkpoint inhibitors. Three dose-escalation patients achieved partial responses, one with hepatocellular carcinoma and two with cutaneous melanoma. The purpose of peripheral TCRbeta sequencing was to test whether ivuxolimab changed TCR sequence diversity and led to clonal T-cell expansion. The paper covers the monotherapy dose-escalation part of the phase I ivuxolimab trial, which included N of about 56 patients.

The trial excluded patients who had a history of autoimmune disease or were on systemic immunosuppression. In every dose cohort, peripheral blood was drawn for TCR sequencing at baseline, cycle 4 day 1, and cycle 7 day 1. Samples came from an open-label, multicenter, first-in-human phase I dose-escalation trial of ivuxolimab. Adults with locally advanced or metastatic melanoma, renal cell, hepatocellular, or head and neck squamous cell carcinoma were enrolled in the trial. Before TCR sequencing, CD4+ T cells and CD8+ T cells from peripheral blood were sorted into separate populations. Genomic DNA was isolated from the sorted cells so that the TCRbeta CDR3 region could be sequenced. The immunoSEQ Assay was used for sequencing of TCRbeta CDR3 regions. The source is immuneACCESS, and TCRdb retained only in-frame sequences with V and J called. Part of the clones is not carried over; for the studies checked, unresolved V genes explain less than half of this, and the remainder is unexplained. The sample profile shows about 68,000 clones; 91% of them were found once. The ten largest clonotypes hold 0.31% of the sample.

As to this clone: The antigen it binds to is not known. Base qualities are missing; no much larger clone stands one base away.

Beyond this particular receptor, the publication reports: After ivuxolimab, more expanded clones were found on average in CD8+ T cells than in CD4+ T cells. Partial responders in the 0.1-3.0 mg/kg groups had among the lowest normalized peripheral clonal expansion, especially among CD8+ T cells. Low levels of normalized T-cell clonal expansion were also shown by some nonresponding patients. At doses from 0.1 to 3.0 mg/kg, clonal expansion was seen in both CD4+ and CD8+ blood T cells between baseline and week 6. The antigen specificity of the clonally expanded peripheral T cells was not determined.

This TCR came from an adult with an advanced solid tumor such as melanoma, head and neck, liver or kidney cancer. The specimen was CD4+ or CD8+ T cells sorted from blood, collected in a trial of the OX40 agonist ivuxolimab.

The nucleotide sequence reads TGCAGCGTAGCCCGACGCACAGGGCGCACTGAAGCTTTCTTT. This yields the protein CSVARRTGRTEAFF. The V and J genes are TRBV29-1 and TRBJ1-1; the D gene is possibly TRBD1, with 6 bases matching. The CDR3 runs 14 residues from the cysteine to the phenylalanine. The read is trimmed to its CDR3 DNA, 42 bases read in frame from base 1. CDR1 and CDR2, looked up from the germline V gene, are SQVTM and ANQGSEA. V is reduced by 6 bases and J by 4 bases, leaving a spacing of 18 bases between them.